The next 22 T cell receptor beta chains were all read from a single sample in a study of control samples from healthy donors and cancer patients. Sequencing used immunoSEQ multiplex PCR; TCRdb keeps in-frame clones, though not all of them. This repertoire shows approximately 24,000 clones, approximately 78% found once; its top ten account for around 23%. Input material: PBMCs. The receptors were gathered from a man aged 55 to 70 with colorectal cancer.

The V call is TRBV2, the J call TRBJ1-5; D gene uncertain. V lost 4 bases and J lost 0, with 19 bases in between. Germline CDR1 and CDR2: SNHLY and FYNNEI. This CDR3 is 18 amino acids long. The CDR3 reads CASSGKWVVSYSNQPQHF. CDR3 bases: TGTGCCAGCAGTGGTAAATGGGTTGTCAGTTATAGCAATCAGCCCCAGCATTTT.

This clone was detected only once. V and J are TRBV28 and TRBJ1-2; D is undetermined. The V gene's germline CDR1 is MDHEN and CDR2 SYDVKM. V was pared by 1 base and J by 7 bases, with 7 bases between. The CDR3 extends over 12 amino acids. Written as DNA, the CDR3 is TGTGCCAGCAGTTTATTGCCAAGTGGCTACACCTTC. As protein: CASSLLPSGYTF.

The chain combines TRBV3-1 (or the pseudogene TRBV3-2) with TRBJ1-4; the D gene is possibly TRBD1 (5 bases). Trimming took 4 bases from V and 8 from J, leaving 17 bases between them. CDR1 LGHDT and CDR2 YNNKEL come from the germline V gene (reference sequence). CDR3 size: 15 residues. In DNA, the CDR3 is TGTGCCAGCAGCCCATCGTGGCAGGGTAAAGAAAAACTGTTTTTT. Translation: CASSPSWQGKEKLFF.

DNA of the CDR3: TGTGCCAGCAGCGTATCAGGGGCGTCTACCTCTGGAAACACCATATATTTT. It specifies CASSVSGASTSGNTIYF. The rearrangement uses TRBV9 and TRBJ1-3, with D tentatively TRBD1 (6 bases). The length of the CDR3 is 17 residues. Trimming left V 1 base short and J 0 bases short, with 14 bases between. Germline V CDR1 and CDR2: SGDLS, YYNGEE.

This sequence joins TRBV3-1 (or the pseudogene TRBV3-2) and TRBJ2-1; 9 nucleotides agree with TRBD2. J gave up 9 bases and V 3 bases, and 6 bases lay outside the gene matches. The germline V gene encodes CDR1 LGHDT and CDR2 YNNKEL (reference sequence). This CDR3 spans 14 amino acids. The CDR3 reads CASSHAGGKSEQFF. CDR3 coding DNA: TGTGCCAGCAGCCATGCGGGGGGGAAGTCTGAGCAGTTCTTC.

This clone was seen a handful of times. CDR3 loop: CSVGPSVYGYTF. As DNA, the CDR3 is TGCAGCGTTGGGCCAAGCGTCTATGGCTACACCTTC. V is TRBV29-1 and J is TRBJ1-2, with D unclear. The V end lost 4 bases, the J end lost 4 bases, and 10 bases lay between the germline ends. The V gene's germline CDR1 is SQVTM and CDR2 ANQGSEA. The CDR3 extends over 12 amino acids.

The chain combines TRBV27 with TRBJ1-2, with 7 bases that match TRBD1. V trimming: 5 bases; J trimming: 7 bases; junction bases outside the gene matches: 10. Germline CDR1 and CDR2: MNHEY and SMNVEV (reference sequence). This CDR3 is 14 amino acids long. In DNA form, the CDR3 reads TGTGCCAGCAGTCCCACAACGGGGACAGCTGGCTACACCTTC. Translated: CASSPTTGTAGYTF.

The V gene is TRBV5-1, the J gene TRBJ1-1; 8 nucleotides line up with TRBD1. Germline V gene data show CDR1 as SGHRS and CDR2 as YFSETQ. Trimming cost V 4 bases and J 1 base; bases outside gene matches: 6. The CDR3 is made up of 15 amino acids. The CDR3 protein is CASSLDRVPNTEAFF. DNA of the CDR3: TGCGCCAGCAGCCTGGACAGGGTTCCGAACACTGAAGCTTTCTTT.

This chain joins TRBV3-1 (or the pseudogene TRBV3-2) and TRBJ2-3; D call uncertain. The CDR3 is 14 residues long. Germline CDR1 is LGHDT and CDR2 is YNNKEL (reference sequence). V was cut by 1 base and J by 0 bases, with 5 bases left in between. This CDR3 reads CASSQVPSTDTQYF. The CDR3 coding sequence is TGTGCCAGCAGCCAAGTCCCCAGCACAGATACGCAGTATTTT.

V usage is TRBV30 and J usage is TRBJ1-1, with D perhaps matching TRBD1 (5 bases). CDR1 is GTSNPN, CDR2 SVGIG, per germline (reference sequence). The germline V and J ends were trimmed by 7 bases and 0 bases, with 15 bases remaining between them. CDR3 length: 14 residues. CDR3 coding DNA: TGTGCCTCCCGTCACGGGGGAATGAACACTGAAGCTTTCTTT. Encoded protein: CASRHGGMNTEAFF.

The chain employs TRBV6-1 and TRBJ1-2; D is ambiguous. Trimming took 2 bases from V and 4 from J, leaving 5 bases between them. This CDR3 is built from 12 residues. The germline V gene encodes CDR1 MNHNS and CDR2 SASEGT. The CDR3 sequence is CASSETRYGYTF. The CDR3 DNA reads TGTGCCAGCAGTGAAACACGCTATGGCTACACCTTC.

The chain couples TRBV6-2 or TRBV6-3 to TRBJ1-1; 7 bases are shared with TRBD1. This CDR3 has 15 amino acids. Germline loops: CDR1 MNHEY, CDR2 SVGEGT. The J segment lost 1 base and the V segment lost 4 bases, leaving 6 bases of the junction unmatched. The CDR3 DNA reads as TGTGCCAGCAGTTTCCGAGGGGGCCGGAACACTGAAGCTTTCTTT. It encodes CASSFRGGRNTEAFF.

By share of the sample, this clone is medium-sized. The genes are TRBV6-2 or TRBV6-3 and TRBJ2-4, with D perhaps assigned TRBD1 or TRBD2 (7 bases each). Trimming took 5 bases from V and 0 from J, leaving 17 bases between them. Germline V gene sequence: CDR1 MNHEY, CDR2 SVGEGT. CDR3 length equals 17 residues. The DNA for the CDR3 is TGTGCCAGCAGTCAGCAGGGGGGGCTAGTAGCCAAAAACATTCAGTACTTC. This encodes CASSQQGGLVAKNIQYF.

This chain joins TRBV18 and TRBJ1-2; D ambiguous. V lost 0 bases and J 5 bases, leaving 10 bases between the germline ends. CDR3 length: 14 amino acids. The germline V gene has CDR1 KGHSH and CDR2 LQKENI. CDR3 nucleotides: TGTGCCAGCTCACCACCGAGCCTGGGATATGGCTACACCTTC. This translates into CASSPPSLGYGYTF.

This clone was counted a few times. The chain joins TRBV12-5 to TRBJ2-7; possible D gene TRBD1, 5 bases. Trimming took 3 bases from V and 3 from J, leaving 18 bases between them. The CDR3 is 16 residues long. The V gene's germline CDR1 is LGHNT and CDR2 FRNRAP. CDR3 coding DNA: TGTGCTAGTGGTTTCCACCCCGGGTGGGGCCTCTACGAGCAGTACTTC. Protein product: CASGFHPGWGLYEQYF.

This clone occurred a few times. The gene calls are TRBV5-1 and TRBJ1-5; D gene unclear. The ends were cut back, 0 bases at V and 0 bases at J, with 7 bases in the middle. Germline CDR1 SGHRS, CDR2 YFSETQ. The CDR3 is 15 residues long. This CDR3 is CASSLDGTSNQPQHF. The CDR3 bases are TGCGCCAGCAGCTTGGACGGAACTAGCAATCAGCCCCAGCATTTT.

This clone was found once. The gene calls are TRBV5-4 and TRBJ1-1; D call uncertain. Germline V lookup: CDR1 SGHNT, CDR2 YYREEE (reference sequence). Trimming took off 3 bases at V and 1 base at J, with 7 bases between the two ends. This CDR3 is 13 amino acids long. CDR3 amino acids: CASSSPANTEAFF. CDR3 nucleotide sequence: TGTGCCAGCAGCTCCCCGGCGAACACTGAAGCTTTCTTT.

In this sample, this clone turned up once. The rearrangement uses TRBV18 and TRBJ2-3; no clear D. V lost 3 bases and J lost 5, with 3 bases in between. Germline CDR1 KGHSH, CDR2 LQKENI. The CDR3 loop spans 11 amino acids. CDR3 loop: CASSPGDTQYF. The CDR3 region has the DNA TGTGCCAGCTCACCGGGAGATACGCAGTATTTT.

The CDR3 spells CASSPTGEEGNQPQHF. The DNA for the CDR3 is TGTGCCAGCTCACCCACAGGGGAGGAAGGCAATCAGCCCCAGCATTTT. The V and J genes are TRBV18 and TRBJ1-5, with 7 positions matching TRBD1. The CDR3 extends over 16 amino acids. Germline V gives CDR1 KGHSH, CDR2 LQKENI. Trimming took 3 bases from V and 2 from J; bases not matched to a gene: 7.

The V gene is TRBV9, the J gene TRBJ2-5; 14 bases are shared with TRBD2. The CDR3 contains 18 residues. Germline V gene sequence: CDR1 SGDLS, CDR2 YYNGEE. V was pared by 2 bases and J by 0 bases, with 6 bases of the junction left unmatched. CDR3 bases: TGTGCCAGCAGCGTTGGGACTAGCGGGGGCCTGTACCAAGAGACCCAGTACTTC. The encoded protein is CASSVGTSGGLYQETQYF.

V gene TRBV9 combines with J gene TRBJ1-2; 10 nucleotides align to TRBD1. The CDR3 is made up of 17 amino acids. In germline, CDR1 is SGDLS, CDR2 YYNGEE. J was trimmed by 5 bases and V by 0 bases; bases with no gene match: 10. The CDR3 is CASSVGWDRGLTYGYTF. As DNA, the CDR3 is TGTGCCAGCAGCGTAGGATGGGACAGGGGCCTGACTTATGGCTACACCTTC. The full variable domain, rest sourced from reference TRBV9 and TRBJ1-2, is DSGVTQTPKHLITATGQRVTLRCSPRSGDLSVYWYQQSLDQGLQFLIQYYNGEERAKGNILERFSAQQFPDLHSELNLSSLELGDSALYFCASSVGWDRGLTYGYTFGSGTRLTVV.

V and J are TRBV11-2 and TRBJ1-6; TRBD1 aligns across 7 bases. V shed 5 bases, J shed 7 bases, and the junction held 8 bases outside the gene matches. Germline V gene sequence: CDR1 SGHAT, CDR2 FQNNGV. This CDR3 is 15 amino acids long. The CDR3 DNA reads TGTGCCAGCAGCCCGGGGACAGCTAACAATTCACCCCTCCACTTT. It yields the protein CASSPGTANNSPLHF.